This T cell receptor (beta chain) derives from a study of immune evolution from preneoplasia to lung adenocarcinoma. Each case's diagnosis was confirmed by two pathologists on H&E. About this clone itself: Its specificity is unknown.

Study results and caveats: From normal lung to invasive adenocarcinoma, top clone frequencies appeared to decrease.

Sequenced by immunoSEQ multiplex PCR; TCRdb stores in-frame clones only, minus some. The table records some 15,000 clones, roughly 85% of them present only once. The CDR3 contains 16 residues. Germline CDR1 MDHEN, CDR2 SYDVKM. Trimming took off 6 bases at V and 1 base at J, with 17 bases between the two ends. Sequences were obtained from FFPE lung adenocarcinoma in situ tissue. This TCR derives from a donor aged 70 or older with lung adenocarcinoma. The chain links TRBV28 to TRBJ2-3; the D gene could be TRBD1 or TRBD2 (5 bases each). DNA of the CDR3: TGTGCCAGCAGCGGGGCAGACGTGGCTGGCACAGATACGCAGTATTTT. It codes for CASSGADVAGTDTQYF.